This T cell receptor (beta chain) was obtained from a study of T-cell reconstitution after alpha-beta-depleted transplantation in children. Notes on the study in general: T-cell counts and diversity at one year post-transplant came mainly from newly produced T cells. After transplant, at about two months, alpha-beta T cells were reportedly derived from several hundred expanded graft clones. From surviving recipient T cells and thymic progenitors came the high day-60 TCRbeta diversity observed in some patients.

As it was prepared, the TCRbeta library received unique molecular identifiers. TCRdb reprocessed the PCR reads via MiXCR and lists one record per CDR3 protein. The sample contains 200,000 to 250,000 distinct CDR3 sequences, about a tenth of which appear only once. For this clonotype: The antigen remains undetermined.

Material: PBMCs, obtained before TCRalphabeta/CD19-depleted stem cell transplant. The TCR comes from a child less than two years old with acute myeloid leukemia, due to receive a stem cell transplant.

This CDR3 reads CASSPGWSSYNEQFF. The CDR3 DNA reads as TGTGCCAGCAGCCCGGGGTGGAGCTCCTACAATGAGCAGTTCTTC. The gene calls are TRBV7-3 and TRBJ2-1; D is perhaps TRBD2 (5 bases). Germline CDR1 and CDR2: SGHTA and FQGTGA. The CDR3 loop spans 15 amino acids. The germline V and J ends were trimmed by 5 bases and 0 bases, with 11 bases remaining between them.